A single sample gave rise to the 17 T cell receptor beta chains below, sequenced in a study of blood T cell repertoires in COVID-19. Profiled with immunoSEQ multiplex PCR; TCRdb holds only in-frame clones, not every one. The sample consists of roughly 240,000 clones, approximately 85% of them appearing once. The source material was peripheral blood. These receptors were obtained from a woman older than 75 with COVID-19, enrolled during active disease.

The CDR3: CASSGENLNEYGYTF. DNA for the CDR3: TGTGCCAGCAGTGGCGAAAACCTCAATGAGTATGGCTACACCTTC. This chain links TRBV25-1 with TRBJ1-2; D call uncertain. V lost 4 bases to trimming and J lost 5 bases, with 17 bases between them. Germline CDR1 and CDR2: MGHDK and SYGVNS. The CDR3 runs to 15 residues.

V usage is TRBV3-1 (or the pseudogene TRBV3-2) and J usage is TRBJ1-2; D is ambiguous. The germline V and J ends were trimmed by 7 bases and 0 bases, with 15 bases remaining between them. CDR3 length: 15 amino acids. CDR1 and CDR2 from the germline V gene are LGHDT and YNNKEL (reference sequence). CDR3 sequence (DNA): TGTGCCAGCACAAAGGGAGCGGAGACTAACTATGGCTACACCTTC. Its protein is CASTKGAETNYGYTF.

This chain uses TRBV7-3 with TRBJ2-1, with 8 bases that match TRBD2. Germline V gives CDR1 SGHTA, CDR2 FQGTGA. The CDR3 consists of 15 residues. The ends lost 4 bases at V and 2 bases at J; junction bases unmatched: 4. CDR3 in DNA: TGTGCCAGCAGCTCGGGGGGGTTTACCTACAATGAGCAGTTCTTC. It is translated as CASSSGGFTYNEQFF. Together with reference TRBV7-3 and TRBJ2-1, the CDR3 gives the full variable domain: GAGVSQTPSNKVTEKGKYVELRCDPISGHTALYWYRQSLGQGPEFLIYFQGTGAADDSGLPNDRFFAVRPEGSVSTLKIQRTERGDSAVYLCASSSGGFTYNEQFFGPGTRLTVL.

V gene TRBV9 combines with J gene TRBJ1-2; a possible D gene is TRBD1 (6 bases). Between the trimmed V and J ends, which lost 3 bases and 2 bases, there was a span of 20 bases. The CDR3 has 17 amino acids. Germline CDR1 is SGDLS and CDR2 is YYNGEE. The CDR3 sequence: CASSDPLGTPSNYGYTF. The CDR3 DNA is TGTGCCAGCAGCGACCCGTTGGGGACACCAAGCAACTATGGCTACACCTTC. The variable domain in full, completed from reference TRBV9 and TRBJ1-2, reads DSGVTQTPKHLITATGQRVTLRCSPRSGDLSVYWYQQSLDQGLQFLIQYYNGEERAKGNILERFSAQQFPDLHSELNLSSLELGDSALYFCASSDPLGTPSNYGYTFGSGTRLTVV.

This chain connects TRBV7-8 to TRBJ2-1; TRBD2 matches 7 bases. The CDR3 sequence is 17 residues long. Germline CDR1 SGHVS, CDR2 FQNEAQ. V gave up 1 base and J gave up 0 bases; unmatched junction bases: 6. The DNA of the CDR3 is TGTGCCAGCAGCTTAGGAACTAGCGTCAGCTCCTACAATGAGCAGTTCTTC. Translating it yields CASSLGTSVSSYNEQFF.

This rearrangement joins TRBV5-5 to TRBJ1-2; D is unresolved. The V end was cut by 7 bases, the J end by 0 bases, with 4 bases between. Germline V gene data show CDR1 as SGHKS and CDR2 as YYEKEE (reference sequence). The CDR3 spans 11 residues. The CDR3 nucleotides read TGTGCCAGCGGCACTAACTATGGCTACACCTTC. It translates to CASGTNYGYTF. Supplemented by reference TRBV5-5 and TRBJ1-2, the full variable domain reads DAGVTQSPTHLIKTRGQQVTLRCSPISGHKSVSWYQQVLGQGPQFIFQYYEKEERGRGNFPDRFSARQFPNYSSELNVNALLLGDSALYLCASGTNYGYTFGSGTRLTVV.

V usage is TRBV19 and J usage is TRBJ1-2, with 7 nucleotides matching TRBD1. The CDR3 extends over 16 amino acids. Germline assignment: CDR1 LNHDA and CDR2 SQIVND (reference sequence). Trimming took 5 bases from V and 6 from J; bases not matched to a gene: 15. Written as DNA, the CDR3 is TGTGCCAGTAGTCTCCGCCCGACAGGGTCTGAGAATGGCTACACCTTC. Translating it yields CASSLRPTGSENGYTF. Based on the CDR3 plus reference TRBV19 and TRBJ1-2, the full variable domain is DGGITQSPKYLFRKEGQNVTLSCEQNLNHDAMYWYRQDPGQGLRLIYYSQIVNDFQKGDIAEGYSVSREKKESFPLTVTSAQKNPTAFYLCASSLRPTGSENGYTFGSGTRLTVV.

J is TRBJ1-6 and V is TRBV25-1; 8 bases fit TRBD1. CDR3 length equals 14 residues. Trimming cost V 6 bases and J 9 bases; bases outside gene matches: 7. In germline, CDR1 is MGHDK, CDR2 SYGVNS. CDR3 coding DNA: TGTGCCAGCAGCTCCCCGGGACAGGCTTCACCCCTCCACTTT. Its protein product is CASSSPGQASPLHF. The entire variable domain, with the rest obtained from reference TRBV25-1 and TRBJ1-6, is as follows: EADIYQTPRYLVIGTGKKITLECSQTMGHDKMYWYQQDPGMELHLIHYSYGVNSTEKGDLSSESTVSRIRTEHFPLTLESARPSHTSQYLCASSSPGQASPLHFGNGTRLTVT.

V usage is TRBV19 and J usage is TRBJ1-2, with D possibly being TRBD1 (5 bases). Germline loops: CDR1 LNHDA, CDR2 SQIVND (reference sequence). This CDR3 contains 12 residues. V was clipped by 10 bases and J by 8 bases, with 17 bases between them. CDR3 in amino acids: CATHTGGWGYTF. CDR3 sequence (DNA): TGTGCCACCCACACCGGGGGATGGGGCTACACCTTC.

The rearrangement joins TRBV18 to TRBJ1-2; 7 bases fit TRBD1. CDR1 and CDR2 (germline): KGHSH, LQKENI. J was trimmed by 1 base and V by 2 bases; bases with no gene match: 4. This CDR3 has 15 amino acids. The CDR3, as DNA: TGTGCCAGCTCACCAGAGACAGGGATTAACTATGGCTACACCTTC. It translates to CASSPETGINYGYTF.

The chain couples TRBV10-3 to TRBJ1-2; D is undetermined. The CDR3 covers 14 residues. V was cut by 0 bases and J by 1 base, with 6 bases left in between. Germline CDR1 ENHRY, CDR2 SYGVKD. The CDR3 here is CAISESSGNYGYTF. The DNA for the CDR3 is TGTGCCATCAGTGAGTCAAGCGGTAACTATGGCTACACCTTC.

The chain joins TRBV21-1 to TRBJ2-7; the table's D call TRBD1 went unverified against the DNA. TRBV21-1 is reported as a pseudogene. The CDR3 has 14 amino acids. This CDR3 reads CASSRTGLGYEQYF. The CDR3, as DNA: TGTGCCAGCAGCAGGACAGGGTTGGGCTACGAGCAGTACTTC.

This clone was counted between two and nine times. V usage is TRBV5-1 and J usage is TRBJ2-5, with 8 bases fitting TRBD1. Trimming cost V 2 bases and J 4 bases; bases outside gene matches: 7. CDR1 and CDR2 from the germline V gene are SGHRS and YFSETQ. The CDR3 has 15 amino acids. The CDR3 region has the DNA TGCGCCAGCAGCTTAAATACAGGGGGTGGAGAGACCCAGTACTTC. It is translated as CASSLNTGGGETQYF.

As concerns this clone: Sequence at one end of the junction differs from germline and may be a read error. The chain employs TRBV27 and TRBJ1-3; possible D gene TRBD1, 5 bases. Germline V gives CDR1 MNHEY, CDR2 SMNVEV (reference sequence). The CDR3 loop spans 17 amino acids. The CDR3 here is CASSLSGGRGSRNTIYF. The CDR3 DNA is TGTGCCAGCAGTTTATCGGGTGGAAGGGGCTCTAGAAACACCATATATTTT.

This sequence joins TRBV5-1 and TRBJ2-6; D not certain. CDR1 is SGHRS and CDR2 is YFSETQ in the germline V gene. V was cut by 5 bases and J by 0 bases, with 9 bases left in between. The CDR3 sequence is 15 residues long. CDR3 DNA: TGCGCCAGCAGTTTCGAGTCCTCTGGGGCCAACGTCCTGACTTTC. Translation: CASSFESSGANVLTF.

As DNA, the CDR3 is TGCGCCAGCCGGGGGGGATCGAACACCGGGGAGCTGTTTTTT. This encodes CASRGGSNTGELFF. The rearrangement joins TRBV10-2 to TRBJ2-2, with 8 positions matching TRBD2. CDR3 size: 14 residues. CDR1 and CDR2 (germline): WSHSY, SAAADI. V shed 8 bases, J shed 0 bases, and the junction held 2 bases outside the gene matches.

This sequence joins TRBV19 and TRBJ2-5, with TRBD2 identical over 10 bases. The CDR3 runs 15 residues. CDR1 and CDR2 from the germline V gene are LNHDA and SQIVND (reference sequence). The ends lost 3 bases at V and 4 bases at J; junction bases unmatched: 5. The CDR3 region is CASSISSGGGETQYF. CDR3 nucleotides: TGTGCCAGTAGTATTTCTAGCGGGGGAGGAGAGACCCAGTACTTC.